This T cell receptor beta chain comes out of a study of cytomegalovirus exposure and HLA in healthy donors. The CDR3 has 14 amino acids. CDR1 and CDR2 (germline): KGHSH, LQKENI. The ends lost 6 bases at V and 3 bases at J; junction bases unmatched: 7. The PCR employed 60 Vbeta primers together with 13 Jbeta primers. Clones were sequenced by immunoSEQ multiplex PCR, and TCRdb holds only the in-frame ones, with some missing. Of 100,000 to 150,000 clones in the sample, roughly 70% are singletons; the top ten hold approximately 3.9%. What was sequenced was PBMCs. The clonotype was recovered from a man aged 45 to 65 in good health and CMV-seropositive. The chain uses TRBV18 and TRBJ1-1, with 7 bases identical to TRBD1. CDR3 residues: CASSPQGGYTEAFF. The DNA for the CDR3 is TGTGCCAGCTCTCCGCAGGGGGGTTACACTGAAGCTTTCTTT.